Sequencing of this T cell receptor (beta chain) was carried out in a study of T cell responses to AZD1222 COVID-19 vaccine. Repertoires were generated with immunoSEQ multiplex PCR, while TCRdb's copy carries only in-frame clones and drops some. The sample contains approximately 70,000 clones, roughly 84% of which appear only once. Overall study findings and caveats: Without day 14 samples, only post-peak T cell repertoires were studied. Clonal diversity was possibly underestimated, and white British individuals and females predominated among donors. Spike-specific TCR breadth and depth rose after two AZD1222 doses. Across spike, vaccine-associated CD4 TCRs were found, dominant at 160-218 and 743-854.

Concerning this clone itself: Its antigen remains unknown.

Trimming removed 6 bases at V and 5 bases at J, with 8 bases between. The CDR3 sequence is 12 residues long. Germline V gene data show CDR1 as SNHLY and CDR2 as FYNNEI. Sequencing used peripheral blood, obtained on day 0 of AZD1222 vaccination. The rearrangement uses TRBV2 and TRBJ2-1; a possible D gene is TRBD2 (5 bases). This sequence originates from an adult in good health. CDR3 coding DNA: TGTGCCAGCAGGGAACTAGACAATGAGCAGTTCTTC. This encodes CASRELDNEQFF.